This TCR beta chain was observed in a study of beta chain features in type 1 diabetes. The study, taken as a whole, reports: Across all four CD4+ subsets, people with type 1 diabetes showed modestly shorter TCRB CDR3s. Relative to healthy donors, patients appeared to have naive, central memory and Treg TCRB repertoires that were more similar.

V was clipped by 2 bases and J by 3 bases; unmatched bases: 1. The CDR3 spans 14 residues. Germline CDR1 is MDHEN and CDR2 is SYDVKM. The table lists this clone with a few counts. What it binds is unknown. Additional DNA sequences in this sample encode the identical CDR3. Expressed TCRB transcripts were sequenced, since all the RNA that had been isolated was reverse transcribed. Sequencing used immunoSEQ multiplex PCR; TCRdb keeps in-frame clones, though not all of them. The table has 200,000 to 300,000 clones, around 20% seen once. Material: naive CD4+ T cells from blood. The chain couples TRBV28 to TRBJ2-1, with 7 bases fitting TRBD2. The source is a woman aged 40 to 50 with type 1 diabetes. CDR3 loop: CASSLPGGYNEQFF. The CDR3 DNA reads as TGTGCCAGCAGTTTACCGGGGGGCTACAATGAGCAGTTCTTC.